This TCR beta chain was recorded in a study of T-cell reconstitution after alpha-beta-depleted transplantation in children. This clonotype was found a few times. Germline CDR1 reads SGHRS; CDR2 reads YFSETQ. This CDR3 is built from 14 residues. V lost 0 bases, J lost 3 bases, and 9 bases lay in between. The TCRbeta library incorporated unique molecular identifiers. TCRdb fed the PCR reads into MiXCR, producing one record per CDR3 protein. The data show 780,000 or so distinct CDR3 sequences, with roughly 15% seen just once and about 4.6% held by the top ten. This chain links TRBV5-1 with TRBJ1-1; D remains ambiguous. The sequenced sample was PBMCs, mostly from graft donor cells, obtained 360 days after TCRalphabeta/CD19-depleted stem cell transplant. This sequence originates from a male patient under 18 who had a stem cell transplant for acute lymphoblastic leukemia, so the T cells may come from the graft donor. The DNA for the CDR3 is TGCGCCAGCAGCTTGGCGGCGTGGGACACTGAAGCTTTCTTT. This codes for CASSLAAWDTEAFF.